Each of the 18 T cell receptor beta chains below was sequenced from the same sample in a study of OX40 agonist ivuxolimab in advanced cancers. Receptor libraries were prepared by the immunoSEQ multiplex PCR assay. This immuneACCESS table, as held by TCRdb, lists in-frame sequences with V and J called but not all clones. Of the missing ones, under half trace to an unresolved V gene in checked studies; the others have no known cause. For this sample there are some 2,400 clones; 70% to 85% appear just once. Approximately 18% of the sample rests with the top ten. The specimen was CD4+ or CD8+ T cells sorted from blood, collected in a trial of the OX40 agonist ivuxolimab. The receptor set was obtained from an adult with an advanced solid tumor such as melanoma, head and neck, liver or kidney cancer.

The chain recombines TRBV7-9 with TRBJ1-2; D unclear. This CDR3 region has 13 residues. V dropped 1 base and J dropped 4 bases, with 7 bases sitting between them. The germline V gene encodes CDR1 SEHNR and CDR2 FQNEAQ (reference sequence). Here the CDR3 reads CASSLGQLYGYTF. The CDR3 region has the DNA TGTGCCAGCAGCTTAGGGCAGCTCTATGGCTACACCTTC. Complete variable domain (other parts from reference TRBV7-9 and TRBJ1-2): DTGVSQNPRHKITKRGQNVTFRCDPISEHNRLYWYRQTLGQGPEFLTYFQNEAQLEKSRLLSDRFSAERPKGSFSTLEIQRTEQGDSAMYLCASSLGQLYGYTFGSGTRLTVV.

With respect to this clone: This sequence may be a read error, since a much larger clone differs from it by one base. V and J are TRBV11-2 and TRBJ1-1, with D possibly being TRBD1 (5 bases). Trimming removed 2 bases from V and 8 bases from J, with 12 bases in between. CDR1 is SGHAT, CDR2 FQNNGV, per germline. The CDR3 totals 13 residues. The CDR3 coding sequence is TGTGCCAGCAGCTTAATGGGGGGGGAGGAAGCTTTCTTT. Its protein product is CASSLMGGEEAFF. Complete variable domain (other parts from reference TRBV11-2 and TRBJ1-1): EAGVAQSPRYKIIEKRQSVAFWCNPISGHATLYWYQQILGQGPKLLIQFQNNGVVDDSQLPKDRFSAERLKGVDSTLKIQPAKLEDSAVYLCASSLMGGEEAFFGQGTRLTVV.

The V gene is TRBV6-5, the J gene TRBJ1-3; perhaps TRBD1 as D (6 bases). Germline CDR1 and CDR2: MNHEY and SVGAGI. The CDR3 is made up of 14 amino acids. V dropped 6 bases and J dropped 7 bases, with 16 bases sitting between them. The CDR3 is CASSPDQGRNTIYF. CDR3 sequence (DNA): TGTGCCAGCAGCCCCGACCAGGGGAGGAACACCATATATTTT.

This clone was detected only once. The chain couples TRBV5-5 to TRBJ1-2, with D unclear. This CDR3 comprises 13 residues. Per the germline V gene, CDR1 is SGHKS and CDR2 is YYEKEE (reference sequence). The germline V and J ends were trimmed by 4 bases and 2 bases, with 9 bases remaining between them. The CDR3 sequence: CASSTDLNYGYTF. In DNA form, the CDR3 reads TGTGCCAGCAGCACGGACCTGAACTATGGCTACACCTTC. The full variable domain, completed using reference TRBV5-5 and TRBJ1-2, is DAGVTQSPTHLIKTRGQQVTLRCSPISGHKSVSWYQQVLGQGPQFIFQYYEKEERGRGNFPDRFSARQFPNYSSELNVNALLLGDSALYLCASSTDLNYGYTFGSGTRLTVV.

The chain carries TRBV19 and TRBJ1-5; possibly TRBD1 for D (5 bases). The CDR3 contains 16 residues. V shed 8 bases and J shed 3 bases, with 20 bases lying between them. Germline CDR1 and CDR2: LNHDA and SQIVND (reference sequence). This chain's CDR3 is CASSPGLGANNQPQHF. CDR3 DNA: TGTGCCAGTTCTCCTGGCCTAGGGGCTAACAATCAGCCCCAGCATTTT.

Within the sample, this clone is large (0.1 to 1%). The rearrangement joins TRBV9 to TRBJ1-3, with a weak D call TRBD1 (6 bases). CDR3 length: 15 amino acids. V lost 0 bases to trimming and J lost 3 bases, with 10 bases between them. In germline, CDR1 is SGDLS, CDR2 YYNGEE. DNA of the CDR3: TGTGCCAGCAGCGTAGGGGCAGGGGTTGGAAACACCATATATTTT. It specifies CASSVGAGVGNTIYF.

The CDR3 spells CASSDGGGGTGELFF. CDR3 nucleotide sequence: TGCGCCAGCAGTGACGGGGGAGGCGGCACCGGGGAGCTGTTTTTT. The chain recombines TRBV10-1 with TRBJ2-2, with D possibly TRBD2 on 6 matching bases. V lost 3 bases and J 4 bases, leaving 12 bases between the germline ends. This CDR3 spans 15 amino acids. CDR1 is WNHNN, CDR2 SYGVQD, per germline (reference sequence).

J is TRBJ1-3 and V is TRBV5-6; D not certain. Trimming left V 0 bases short and J 9 bases short, with 10 bases between. Germline V gene lookup returns CDR1 SGHDT and CDR2 YYEEEE. The CDR3 extends over 13 amino acids. The CDR3 nucleotides read TGTGCCAGCAGCTTGGGGACGGGCAGCACCATATATTTT. It codes for CASSLGTGSTIYF.

The chain has TRBV5-1 and TRBJ1-2; D unresolved. This CDR3 is 15 amino acids long. From germline, CDR1 is SGHRS and CDR2 YFSETQ. The ends were cut back, 7 bases at V and 4 bases at J, with 20 bases in the middle. CDR3 coding DNA: TGCGCCAGCGGATCTATATCGGTTCGGACCTATGGCTACACCTTC. Amino acid sequence: CASGSISVRTYGYTF.

The DNA for the CDR3 is TGTGCCAGCAGCTTATTGAAATTTGCCGACAATGAGCAGTTCTTC. Translating gives CASSLLKFADNEQFF. This chain joins TRBV7-2 and TRBJ2-1; no clear D. The CDR3 spans 15 residues. V lost 2 bases, J lost 5 bases, and 13 bases lay in between. Germline values: CDR1 SGHTA, CDR2 FQGNSA.

V usage is TRBV11-2 and J usage is TRBJ2-5; D possibly matches TRBD1 or TRBD2 (5 bases each). Per germline, CDR1 SGHAT and CDR2 FQNNGV. The CDR3 totals 15 residues. V was pared by 5 bases and J by 5 bases, with 18 bases between. The CDR3 bases are TGTGCCAGCAGCCCCCCCCGGGGCTCCGGGGAGACCCAGTACTTC. It encodes CASSPPRGSGETQYF.

The chain carries TRBV5-6 and TRBJ2-4; the match to TRBD1 covers 9 bases. There are 16 residues in the CDR3. Germline trimming cut 4 bases from V and 1 base from J; bases unmatched to any gene: 6. CDR1 is SGHDT and CDR2 is YYEEEE in the germline V gene. CDR3 amino acids: CASSPKGQGAKNIQYF. CDR3 in DNA: TGTGCCAGCAGCCCCAAGGGACAGGGTGCCAAAAACATTCAGTACTTC. Looking up the rest from reference TRBV5-6 and TRBJ2-4 gives the full variable domain: DAGVTQSPTHLIKTRGQQVTLRCSPKSGHDTVSWYQQALGQGPQFIFQYYEEEERQRGNFPDRFSGHQFPNYSSELNVNALLLGDSALYLCASSPKGQGAKNIQYFGAGTRLSVL.

This sequence joins TRBV4-2 and TRBJ1-6, with 9 bases that match TRBD1. The CDR3 has 15 residues. Germline lookup yields CDR1 LGHNA and CDR2 YNFKEQ. Trimming cost V 4 bases and J 9 bases; bases outside gene matches: 7. The CDR3 here is CASSRETGGSSPLHF. CDR3 bases: TGTGCCAGCAGCCGCGAGACAGGGGGAAGTTCACCCCTCCACTTT.

The rearrangement links TRBV7-5 to TRBJ2-1; the table calls TRBD2, which could not be checked here. TRBV7-5 is deemed a pseudogene. The CDR3 spans 15 residues. The CDR3 spells CASSAPDLGINEQFF. Written as DNA, the CDR3 is TGTGCCAGCAGCGCCCCTGACCTAGGTATCAATGAGCAGTTCTTC.

CDR3 protein: CASSEPSASNQPQHF. The CDR3 DNA reads TGTGCCAGCAGTGAACCAAGTGCGAGCAATCAGCCCCAGCATTTT. V and J are TRBV6-1 and TRBJ1-5; D unclear. Trimming took off 2 bases at V and 1 base at J, with 9 bases between the two ends. Germline assignment: CDR1 MNHNS and CDR2 SASEGT. The CDR3 runs 15 residues.

The chain couples TRBV6-5 to TRBJ1-3; D unclear. The V end lost 6 bases, the J end lost 5 bases, and 11 bases lay between the germline ends. The CDR3 is 13 residues long. CDR1 is MNHEY and CDR2 is SVGAGI in the germline V gene. CDR3 bases: TGTGCCAGCAGCTACGGAGGGAGAAACACCATATATTTT. Amino acid sequence: CASSYGGRNTIYF.

The chain links TRBV27 to TRBJ2-3; 9 nucleotides align to TRBD2. CDR1 is MNHEY, CDR2 SMNVEV, per germline (reference sequence). The junction had 4 bases not matched to a gene; V was cut back by 2 bases and J by 4 bases. The CDR3 is 15 residues long. The CDR3 nucleotides are TGTGCCAGCAGTTTAGGCGGGAGGGCTTCAGATACGCAGTATTTT. Translation: CASSLGGRASDTQYF.

V usage is TRBV19 and J usage is TRBJ2-7; TRBD1 might be the D (5 bases). This CDR3 contains 11 residues. In germline, CDR1 is LNHDA, CDR2 SQIVND (reference sequence). The V end was cut by 8 bases, the J end by 1 base, with 6 bases between. CDR3 sequence: CASGASYEQYF. CDR3 coding DNA: TGTGCCAGTGGGGCGTCCTACGAGCAGTACTTC. Drawing the rest from reference TRBV19 and TRBJ2-7, the complete variable domain is DGGITQSPKYLFRKEGQNVTLSCEQNLNHDAMYWYRQDPGQGLRLIYYSQIVNDFQKGDIAEGYSVSREKKESFPLTVTSAQKNPTAFYLCASGASYEQYFGPGTRLTVT.